This T cell receptor beta chain emerged from a study of T cells in Graves' hyperthyroidism and ophthalmopathy. General study results and limits: Within blood appeared most thyroid clonotypes that had expanded above 0.001. Model predictions of ophthalmopathy came a median 6.5 months before onset.

It was uncontrolled infection, other autoimmune disease, pregnancy or lactation that excluded patients. Diagnosis rested on symptoms, serum thyroxine and TRAb, thyroid ultrasound, and orbital computed tomography. This clonotype was counted ten times or more. Its antigen is currently unknown. After removal of 6 bases from V and 5 bases from J, the junction contained 11 bases not matched to a gene. CDR1 SQVTM and CDR2 ANQGSEA come from the germline V gene. The CDR3 totals 14 residues. From RNA transcripts, TCR beta CDR3 regions were amplified. TCR CDR3 underwent first-round RT-PCR with the HTBI primer set. TCRdb itself ran the multiplex PCR reads through MiXCR, one entry per CDR3 protein. The sample consists of 660,000 or so distinct CDR3 sequences, roughly 46% of them appearing once.

The origin of this receptor is an adult man with Graves' disease, either hyperthyroidism or ophthalmopathy (not recorded which). Sequenced input: peripheral blood or thyroid tissue (not recorded which). This chain connects TRBV29-1 to TRBJ2-5, with TRBD1 identical over 8 bases. CDR3 coding DNA: TGCAGCGTCGAGGGACAGGTTAGGAGGGAGACCCAGTACTTC. It specifies CSVEGQVRRETQYF.